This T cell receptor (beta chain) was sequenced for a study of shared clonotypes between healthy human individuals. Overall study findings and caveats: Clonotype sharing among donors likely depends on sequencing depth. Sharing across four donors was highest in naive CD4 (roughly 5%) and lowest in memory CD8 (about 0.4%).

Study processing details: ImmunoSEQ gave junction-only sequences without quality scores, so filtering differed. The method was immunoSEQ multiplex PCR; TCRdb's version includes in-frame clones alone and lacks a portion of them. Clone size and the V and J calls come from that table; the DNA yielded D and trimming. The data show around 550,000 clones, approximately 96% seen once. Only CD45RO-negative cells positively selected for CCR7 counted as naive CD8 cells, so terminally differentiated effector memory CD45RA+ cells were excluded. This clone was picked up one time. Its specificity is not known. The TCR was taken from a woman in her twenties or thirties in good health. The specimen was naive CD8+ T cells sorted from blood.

CDR3 protein: CASSLDPGGSYEQYF. In DNA form, the CDR3 reads TGTGCCAGCAGCTTAGATCCTGGGGGCTCCTACGAGCAGTACTTC. The chain couples TRBV11-2 to TRBJ2-7; perhaps D is TRBD1 or TRBD2 (5 bases each). Germline CDR1 is SGHAT and CDR2 is FQNNGV. V was pared by 0 bases and J by 0 bases, with 9 bases between. The CDR3 is 15 amino acids.